This T cell receptor (beta chain) was identified in a study of T cells expressing NK-cell markers. Study findings and constraints: Whether expanded NKG2C+ T cell clones recognized HCMV stayed uncertain. In a handful of donors, dominant clonotypes made up roughly 28.3-65% of CD3+CD56-NKG2C+ cells.

With respect to this clonotype: Its specificity is not known.

The CDR3 has 14 amino acids. The authors generated TCR beta cDNA through 5'RACE template switching with UMIs. From the 5' RACE reads, TCRdb lists one entry per CDR3 protein and no DNA. The table for this sample gives over 200,000 distinct CDR3 sequences. The rearrangement uses TRBV12-3 or TRBV12-4 and TRBJ2-7; the TRBD1 assignment by TCRdb is unverifiable without DNA. The sequence was obtained from a man aged 18 to 30 in good health. Sample: blood T cells: a sorted CD56 or NKG2C T cell subset, CD4+ or CD8+ T cells, or bulk PBMC T cells (not recorded which). CDR3 sequence reads: CASSLTGTRKSQYF.